This is a list of T cell receptor beta chains from one sample in a study of shared T cell receptors in the human thymus. Sequencing used immunoSEQ multiplex PCR; TCRdb keeps in-frame clones, though not all of them. Of 55,000 to 80,000 clones in the sample, roughly 96% are singletons; the top ten hold approximately 0.03%. Sequenced: thymocytes. Every receptor here comes from a human donor. Both conserved end residues are part of each CDR3. D genes are given only for firm matches. For some rows the clone size is stated as once, few or many, or as a class when expanded; others skip it.

J gene | D gene | clone size | V gene | CDR3 protein | CDR3 DNA
TRBJ2-1 | TRBD1 | NA | TRBV4-3 | CASSQDISGGLYNEQFF | TGCGCCAGCAGCCAAGATATTTCAGGGGGCCTCTACAATGAGCAGTTCTTC
TRBJ1-2 | NA | NA | TRBV5-1 | CASSLGQGKNYGYTF | TGCGCCAGCAGCTTGGGGCAGGGAAAGAACTATGGCTACACCTTC
TRBJ2-1 | NA | NA | TRBV4-2 | CASSQGLAESYNEQFF | TGTGCCAGCAGCCAAGGTCTGGCTGAATCCTACAATGAGCAGTTCTTC
TRBJ1-6 | TRBD1 | NA | TRBV4-3 | CASSRIIRDRGRRGLFPLHF | TGCGCCAGCAGCCGGATAATCCGGGACAGGGGGCGAAGGGGCCTTTTTCCCCTCCACTTT
TRBJ2-1 | NA | NA | TRBV6-1 | CASILGGASYNEQFF | TGTGCCAGCATTCTCGGCGGGGCCTCCTACAATGAGCAGTTCTTC
TRBJ2-3 | TRBD2 | once | TRBV7-2 | CASSLVCCSGEDTQYF | TGTGCCAGCAGCTTAGTGTGTTGTAGCGGGGAAGATACGCAGTATTTT
TRBJ2-1 | NA | NA | TRBV7-3 | CASSLNVGLGNEQFF | TGTGCCAGCAGCTTAAACGTGGGACTTGGCAATGAGCAGTTCTTC
TRBJ1-4 | NA | NA | TRBV4-1 | CASSPPDSATNEKLFF | TGCGCCAGCAGCCCCCCCGACAGTGCAACTAATGAAAAACTGTTTTTT
TRBJ2-2 | NA | NA | TRBV7-9 | CASSPRGELFF | TGTGCCAGCAGCCCACGGGGGGAGCTGTTTTTT
TRBJ1-2 | TRBD1 | NA | TRBV15 | CATSRGDRTYGYTF | TGTGCCACCAGCAGAGGGGACAGGACCTATGGCTACACCTTC
TRBJ1-3 | TRBD1 | NA | TRBV7-7 | CASSPAGQGPLYSGNTIYF | TGTGCCAGCAGCCCTGCGGGACAGGGTCCACTTTACTCTGGAAACACCATATATTTT
TRBJ2-5 | NA | NA | TRBV7-2 | CASSFGDILETQYF | TGTGCCAGCAGCTTTGGAGATATTCTAGAGACCCAGTACTTC
TRBJ2-1 | NA | NA | TRBV11-2 | CASSCSPCNEQFF | TGTGCCAGCAGCTGTTCGCCCTGCAATGAGCAGTTCTTC
TRBJ1-2 | NA | NA | TRBV29-1 | CSVEWHGPNRNYGYTF | TGCAGCGTTGAATGGCATGGCCCCAACCGAAACTATGGCTACACCTTC
TRBJ1-2 | NA | NA | TRBV10-3 | CAISELSGSLYGYTF | TGTGCCATCAGTGAGTTGTCAGGGAGCCTTTATGGCTACACCTTC
TRBJ2-5 | NA | NA | TRBV7-2 | CASSYRSQQETQYF | TGTGCCAGCAGCTACAGGAGCCAACAAGAGACCCAGTACTTC
TRBJ2-3 | NA | once | TRBV10-3 | CAIRADLSTDTQYF | TGTGCCATCCGAGCGGACCTGAGCACAGATACGCAGTATTTT
TRBJ2-3 | NA | NA | TRBV2 | CASSEGWLAADTQYF | TGTGCCAGCAGTGAAGGATGGCTAGCTGCAGATACGCAGTATTTT
TRBJ2-5 | NA | NA | TRBV5-1 | CASSLGDRGAQYF | TGCGCCAGCAGCTTGGGGGATAGGGGGGCCCAGTACTTC
TRBJ2-3 | TRBD1 | once | TRBV9 | CASSDRDSSTDTQYF | TGTGCCAGCAGCGACCGGGACAGTAGCACAGATACGCAGTATTTT
TRBJ2-2 | NA | NA | TRBV6-6 | CASSYRGAGNTGELFF | TGTGCCAGCAGTTACCGGGGGGCGGGGAACACCGGGGAGCTGTTTTTT
TRBJ2-1 | NA | NA | TRBV7-6 | CASSFERSRAVSLSNEQFF | TGTGCCAGCAGCTTTGAACGGAGCAGGGCCGTGTCCCTCAGCAATGAGCAGTTCTTC
TRBJ1-5 | TRBD1 | NA | TRBV6-5 | CASRYQGALNQPQHF | TGTGCCAGCAGGTACCAGGGGGCGCTGAATCAGCCCCAGCATTTT
TRBJ1-2 | NA | NA | TRBV2 | CASSELRGARYGYTF | TGTGCCAGCAGTGAACTCAGGGGCGCACGGTATGGCTACACCTTC
TRBJ1-5 | NA | NA | TRBV28 | CASSRYRAYQPQHF | TGTGCCAGCAGTAGATACAGGGCCTATCAGCCCCAGCATTTT
TRBJ2-5 | TRBD2 | NA | TRBV27 | CASSPGTSGGAGQETQYF | TGTGCCAGCAGTCCCGGGACTAGCGGGGGGGCAGGGCAAGAGACCCAGTACTTC
TRBJ2-7 | TRBD1 | NA | TRBV7-9 | CASSPRQGRLDEQYF | TGTGCCAGCAGCCCTCGACAGGGGAGGTTGGACGAGCAGTACTTC
TRBJ1-4 | TRBD1 | NA | TRBV11-2 | CASSQGLDRRDEKLFF | TGTGCCAGCAGCCAAGGGTTGGACAGGCGAGATGAAAAACTGTTTTTT
TRBJ2-5 | TRBD2 | NA | TRBV19 | CASSSETSGGAAETQYF | TGTGCCAGTAGTTCCGAGACTAGCGGGGGGGCCGCGGAGACCCAGTACTTC
TRBJ1-1 | NA | NA | TRBV29-1 | CSVEGAFF | TGCAGCGTTGAGGGAGCTTTCTTT
TRBJ2-5 | TRBD2 | NA | TRBV5-5 | CASSPRIAGGPQFVGETQYF | TGTGCCAGCAGCCCACGGATAGCGGGGGGGCCCCAATTCGTCGGAGAGACCCAGTACTTC
TRBJ2-7 | NA | once | TRBV11-3 | CASSFRDTTYEQYF | TGTGCCAGCAGCTTCCGGGACACAACCTACGAGCAGTACTTC
TRBJ2-4 | NA | NA | TRBV29-1 | CSVEVGPGVGDSKNIQYF | TGCAGCGTTGAAGTAGGGCCAGGGGTTGGAGATAGCAAAAACATTCAGTACTTC
TRBJ1-5 | NA | NA | TRBV10-3 | CAISEKLTFNQPQHF | TGTGCCATCAGTGAGAAGTTGACATTCAATCAGCCCCAGCATTTT
TRBJ2-3 | NA | NA | TRBV20-1 | CSAYSTDTQYF | TGCAGTGCTTATAGCACAGATACGCAGTATTTT
TRBJ1-6 | TRBD1 | NA | TRBV4-1 | CASSLTRFGGTERSPLHF | TGCGCCAGCAGCCTAACAAGATTCGGTGGGACAGAGCGGTCACCCCTCCACTTT
TRBJ2-3 | TRBD2 | NA | TRBV9 | CASSVGVLAGCRSTDTQYF | TGTGCCAGCAGCGTAGGAGTCCTAGCGGGATGTCGATCCACAGATACGCAGTATTTT